This T cell receptor (beta chain) is drawn from a study of T cells in localized non-small cell lung cancer. Study observations and caveats: Highest T cell clonality was seen in uninvolved adjacent lung, surpassing that measured in tumor. Appearing in adjacent lung were a median about 60 of the top 100 tumor clones. The study sequenced only one region of the tumor. As a result, intratumor heterogeneity could not be excluded and remains possible.

Trimming pared 5 bases from V and 2 bases from J, leaving 12 bases between. The CDR3 runs to 15 residues. The V gene's germline CDR1 is LNHDA and CDR2 SQIVND (reference sequence). As concerns this clone: The antigen is unknown.

Using immunoSEQ multiplex PCR, the repertoire was profiled, and TCRdb retains in-frame clones only, with some absent. Of tens of thousands of clones listed, 88% are singletons. This sequence originates from a woman aged 40-75 years with stage I squamous cell lung carcinoma. The rearrangement uses TRBV19 and TRBJ1-4; D gene ambiguous. Sequences were derived from peripheral blood, sampled before any cancer treatment. Here the CDR3 reads CASSLLEGTNEKLFF. CDR3 in DNA: TGTGCCAGTAGTCTCCTCGAGGGTACTAATGAAAAACTGTTTTTT.